This T cell receptor beta chain was observed in a study of cytomegalovirus exposure and HLA in healthy donors (dated by TCRdb to the late 2010s). Turning to the overall study: An earlier analysis of some 600 of the donors reported 276 Gb of sequence data and 100 million to 120 million unique TCR beta sequences obtained from some 170 million T cells. Using immunosequencing, the study profiled T cell repertoires from about 620 subjects and related those repertoires to cytomegalovirus serostatus. To predict cytomegalovirus infection status, the study brought together high-throughput TCR immunosequencing, statistical association of individual TCRs with disease status, and machine learning. Among the approximately 420 genotyped donors, around 81% belonged to the genetic ancestry cluster associated with self-reported Caucasian donors. In a later analysis, previously published TCR beta repertoires from several hundred donors were re-analyzed and high-resolution HLA genotyping was added so that TCR occurrence patterns could be studied. An early release covering 500 to 750 HLA-typed donors comprised roughly 300 gigabases of sequencing data and some 79 million unique TCR sequences. An earlier analysis of approximately 640 of the donors applied high-throughput TCR beta sequencing to assess whether each TCR beta V gene segment acted as functional or pseudogenic. In the later analysis, no new phenotypic data were used to find candidate immune exposures; instead, reliance was placed on TCR beta sequences and their occurrence across donors. The aim of the study was to test whether cataloging public T cell receptors could identify signatures of past pathogen exposure. Typing coverage varied by locus: roughly 629-640 donors for A, B, C, DRB1 and DQB1; around 560 for DQA1; more than 600 for DPA1; more than 450 for DPB1. Along with the roughly 700-subject first cohort, a separate validation cohort of over 90 different subjects was used. Donor age, sex, ethnicity and CMV serostatus were compiled together with the repertoire data. All discovery cohort repertoires had been generated on a single sequencing platform. Among around 400 genotyped donors of the cohort, an average of roughly 230,000 unique TCR beta nucleotide sequences was sequenced per donor, of which about 19% were non-productive. About 5 DR-DQ haplotypes were handled as single units for association and clustering, since linkage in the cohort was strong. In a later genetic analysis, genome-wide SNP genotypes for 398 of the 666 donors were used, and that subset was treated as a discovery cohort. HLA typing covered class I and class II loci at four-digit resolution. Summary of the overall study and its limitations: A later analysis found that most CMV-associated TCR beta chains appeared HLA-restricted, with HLA associations seemingly driven largely by CMV exposure. Several of the top co-occurrence clusters appeared to be linked to parvovirus B19, influenza, CMV and Epstein-Barr virus, according to a later analysis. The sequencing pipeline was judged likely to have produced a cluster of highly shared sequence variants as a technical artifact. Because the 87-base-pair reads could not distinguish some IMGT-functional V segments, including TRBV6-2 and TRBV6-3, those segments were excluded. Only TCR beta chains were sequenced in this cohort, and the absence of alpha or paired-chain data limited detectable features. Because counts were too low, about 18 rarely observed V segments, including chromosome 9 orphons, were left out of the earlier analysis of a few hundred of the donors. Correlated functional status among segregating V segments might reflect linkage disequilibrium, but an unknown experimental factor could not be ruled out. When HLA alleles, especially DR and DQ, strongly co-occurred, attributing TCR associations to individual alleles was difficult. Presence/absence analyses assumed roughly uniform sequencing depth across donors, an assumption that may not hold. The authors suggested that the approach could potentially be generalized to other disease states and immunological phenotypes. For the cohort, immune exposure information was limited to CMV serostatus. The study gave a list of about 160 TCR beta chains associated with cytomegalovirus. According to a later genetic analysis, donors in an Asian-associated ancestry cluster had fewer N-insertions in productive TCRs than the roughly 670-donor mean. Across donors, most TCR sequences were observed very rarely, whereas some public TCRs were present in many individuals. In vitro tests confirmed that three of the cytomegalovirus-associated TCR beta chains recognize cytomegalovirus antigens. An earlier analysis of approximately 540 of the donors showed that most TCR beta V segments appeared in productive rearrangements either about 87% or about 30% of the time, which broadly matched IMGT annotations. Cytomegalovirus status was reported to be diagnosed by the classifier with high specificity and sensitivity in both the original and validation cohorts. In a later analysis, HLA-associated TCR beta chains showed more clonal expansion and lower generation probabilities than non-associated chains that were equally common. A further reported finding was that TCR beta sequences accurately predicted the HLA-A and HLA-B alleles for most subjects in the first cohort. In a later genetic analysis, a missense DCLRE1C variant was associated with V-gene and J-gene trimming of TCR beta chains, and the association was replicated in an independent cohort. In a later analysis, around 15,000 TCR beta sequences were associated with specific HLA alleles at a false discovery rate of 0.05. Because some donors lacked HLA typing at each locus, the association tests relied only on the typed subset. According to a later analysis, TCR association rates differed among HLA loci, with DRB1 alleles showing the most associated TCRs and HLA-C alleles showing the fewest.

The cohort consisted of 650 to 850 healthy bone marrow donors. At the time of sampling, every cohort member was nominally healthy, though immune exposures that went unrecorded were likely present. The donor tested CMV seropositive and was one of the 289 seropositive cohort members. Every donor gave a peripheral blood sample, and the peripheral blood mononuclear cells from that sample were used for TCR beta sequencing. The Qiagen DNeasy Blood Extraction Kit was used to extract genomic DNA from the blood cell samples. Libraries were made using the immunoSEQ multiplex PCR assay. The multiplex PCR relied on a mix of 60 forward primers for TCR Vbeta segments and 13 reverse primers for TCR Jbeta segments. Amplification of the CDR3 region of rearranged TCR beta genes was performed with a multiplex PCR assay on genomic DNA. The Illumina HiSeq System was used to sequence the amplified TCR beta libraries as 87-base-pair reads. The original methods were these. In a later analysis, about 80 million unique TCR beta chains were counted across the 666 repertoires, and roughly 11 million of these chains were shared by at least two donors. A nearest-neighbor algorithm error-corrected the raw reads and collapsed the reads into unique sequences, merging closely related sequences to remove PCR and sequencing errors. CDR3 sequences were aligned to IMGT reference sequences to assign V, D and J gene segments. For a sequence to be retained, a match of at least six nucleotides to both a V gene segment and a J gene segment was required. Rearrangements were classified as productive when the CDR3 lacked stop codons and remained in frame with V and J, and all other rearrangements were classified as non-productive. CDR3 was defined by IMGT convention, running from the second conserved V-encoded cysteine to the conserved J-encoded phenylalanine. In an earlier analysis of around 570 of the donors, sequences lacking an unambiguous match to a single V gene segment were excluded. In an earlier analysis of several hundred of the donors, V segments were called functional above 56.7% productive rearrangements and were called segregating when the between-donor standard deviation exceeded 5%. A statistical classification framework was developed to diagnose cytomegalovirus status using the catalog of TCR beta chain sequences. A later analysis assigned V and J genes by comparing TCR nucleotide sequences with IMGT/GENE-DB human TR gene sequences. Using the TCRdist pipeline, a later analysis assigned CDR3 sequences along with most-parsimonious VDJ recombination scenarios. In a later analysis, each TCR beta chain was defined by its CDR3 amino acid sequence together with its V-gene family, and reads lacking a unique V-gene family were excluded. To address suspected cross-contamination and a sequencing artifact, a later analysis removed 550 to 750 highly shared, low-generation-probability nucleotide sequences. In a later analysis, a clonal expansion index was calculated for each public chain from normalized within-repertoire ranks of inferred template counts. Generation probabilities in a later analysis came from a VDJ recombination model fitted to out-of-frame rearrangements, and those results were checked against IGoR. Hypergeometric tests were used in a later analysis to score TCR-TCR, TCR-HLA and TCR-CMV co-occurrence, with a repertoire-size bias correction applied to the TCR pairs. False discovery rates were estimated in a later analysis by permuting HLA or CMV assignments 20 times. In a later analysis, co-occurring TCRs were grouped with DBSCAN, and TCRdist sequence similarity was added when clustering was performed within HLA-allele-positive subsets. Repertoires with fewer than 30,000 or more than 120,000 public chains, plus five repertoires with anomalous nucleotide sharing, were excluded from co-occurrence clustering. Here the immuneACCESS table is served through TCRdb, limited to in-frame sequences with V and J called. Missing clones are a known gap in these copies; in checked studies unresolved V genes cover under half, and the rest lacks a known reason. That table supplies the V and J calls and clone size; D and trimming were determined from the DNA. For this sample there are 40,000 to 55,000 clones; over 60% appear just once. Of the sample, 7.5% to 8.5% is held by the ten largest clones.

With regard to this clone: It has no known antigen specificity. Per-base quality was not reported, and no clone a single base away is much larger than it.

CDR1 is given as SGHRS and CDR2 as YFSETQ, both from the germline V gene. The germline ends are 13 bases apart after V is trimmed by 5 bases and J by 1 base. There are 14 amino acids in the CDR3, from cysteine to phenylalanine inclusive. CDR3 DNA only is kept here, 42 bases in frame from base 1. The sequence derives from a man aged 25 to 40 in good health and CMV-seropositive. The source material was PBMCs. The rearranged segments are TRBV5-1 and TRBJ2-7; the D gene remains uncertain. The CDR3 loop reads CASSSQSDSYEQYF. The nucleotide sequence is TGCGCCAGCAGTTCGCAATCAGATTCCTACGAGCAGTACTTC.